Following are 15 T cell receptor beta chains from one sample sequenced in a study of T cells after yellow fever vaccination. TCRdb itself ran the 5' RACE reads through MiXCR, one entry per CDR3 protein. This sample yields hundreds of thousands of distinct CDR3 sequences, of which around a fifth are seen a single time; roughly 16% belongs to the top ten. This specimen consisted of PBMCs, obtained less than 25 days after the first yellow fever vaccination. These receptors were collected from a man younger than 30 who received the YFV17D yellow fever vaccine.

The chain has TRBV9 and TRBJ2-7; D is possibly TRBD1 (6 bases). The CDR3 contains 14 residues. The V end lost 4 bases, the J end lost 2 bases, and 13 bases lay between the germline ends. CDR1 and CDR2 from the germline V gene are SGDLS and YYNGEE. CDR3 coding DNA: TGTGCCAGCAGCCCCGGACAGTTAACCTACGAGCAGTACTTC. This translates into CASSPGQLTYEQYF. The full variable domain, with the rest looked up from reference TRBV9 and TRBJ2-7, is DSGVTQTPKHLITATGQRVTLRCSPRSGDLSVYWYQQSLDQGLQFLIQYYNGEERAKGNILERFSAQQFPDLHSELNLSSLELGDSALYFCASSPGQLTYEQYFGPGTRLTVT.

The chain has TRBV3-1 and TRBJ1-6; D call uncertain. CDR3 length: 14 amino acids. The germline V gene encodes CDR1 LGHDT and CDR2 YNNKEL (reference sequence). V was cut by 1 base and J by 8 bases, with 9 bases left in between. The CDR3 loop is CASSQAWSHSPLHF. As DNA, the CDR3 is TGTGCCAGCAGCCAAGCCTGGTCCCATTCACCCCTCCACTTT.

The J gene is TRBJ2-3, the V gene TRBV5-1; D is possibly TRBD1 or TRBD2 (6 bases each). Germline CDR1 reads SGHRS; CDR2 reads YFSETQ. V lost 5 bases, J lost 4 bases, and 20 bases lay in between. The CDR3 loop spans 16 amino acids. The CDR3 is CASRGGTGPRADTQYF. CDR3 DNA sequence: TGCGCCAGCAGGGGGGGAACAGGGCCGAGGGCAGATACGCAGTATTTT.

V is TRBV5-1 and J is TRBJ1-6; D remains unclear. Germline CDR1 SGHRS, CDR2 YFSETQ. V was pared by 0 bases and J by 7 bases, with 5 bases between. This CDR3 has 13 residues. Here the CDR3 DNA reads TGCGCCAGCAGCTTGGAGACCAATTCACCCCTCCACTTT. Its translation is CASSLETNSPLHF.

This clonotype has a handful of counts. One junction end does not reproduce the germline sequence, and a read error may be involved. This chain links TRBV9 with TRBJ2-1; 7 positions match TRBD2. The CDR3 spans 17 residues. Germline CDR1 and CDR2: SGDLS and YYNGEE. The CDR3 bases are TGTGCCAGCAGCGTAGTAGGTGCGGGGACTACCTACATTGAGCAGTTCTTC. As protein: CASSVVGAGTTYIEQFF. Drawing the rest from reference TRBV9 and TRBJ2-1, the complete variable domain is DSGVTQTPKHLITATGQRVTLRCSPRSGDLSVYWYQQSLDQGLQFLIQYYNGEERAKGNILERFSAQQFPDLHSELNLSSLELGDSALYFCASSVVGAGTTYIEQFFGPGTRLTVL.

This chain uses TRBV28 with TRBJ2-1, with TRBD2 matching 7 bases. V lost 6 bases and J lost 7; bases outside the gene matches: 6. CDR3 length: 13 residues. Germline CDR1 and CDR2: MDHEN and SYDVKM. CDR3 amino acids: CASRSGALNEQFF. In nucleotides, the CDR3 is TGTGCCAGCAGAAGCGGGGCCCTGAATGAGCAGTTCTTC.

This clonotype came up a few times. This chain connects TRBV29-1 to TRBJ2-1; the D call may be TRBD1 or TRBD2 (6 bases each). The germline V gene encodes CDR1 SQVTM and CDR2 ANQGSEA. Trimming removed 8 bases from V and 1 base from J, with 15 bases in between. This CDR3 has 14 amino acids. CDR3 loop: CSLKGGGSYNEQFF. CDR3 nucleotide sequence: TGCAGCCTAAAAGGAGGGGGATCCTACAATGAGCAGTTCTTC.

This CDR3 reads CASSKEGFKDQPQHF. CDR3 bases: TGTGCCAGCAGCAAAGAAGGATTTAAGGATCAGCCCCAGCATTTT. This chain joins TRBV21-1 and TRBJ1-5. TRBV21-1 is assigned pseudogene status. CDR3 length: 15 residues.

The chain joins TRBV24-1 to TRBJ2-3, with D tentatively TRBD1 or TRBD2 (5 bases each). V was clipped by 4 bases and J by 3 bases, with 16 bases between them. This CDR3 has 16 residues. Germline CDR1 KGHDR, CDR2 SFDVKD. The CDR3, as DNA: TGTGCCACCAGTGACCAACCGGGACCAACGACAGATACGCAGTATTTT. Translating it yields CATSDQPGPTTDTQYF.

This clonotype came up a few times. J is TRBJ2-1 and V is TRBV4-1; D remains ambiguous. Germline CDR1 MGHRA, CDR2 YSYEKL. CDR3 length equals 15 residues. V was trimmed by 1 base and J by 0 bases, leaving 7 bases between them. CDR3 sequence: CASSQVDLSYNEQFF. The CDR3 nucleotides are TGCGCCAGCAGCCAAGTAGATCTCTCCTACAATGAGCAGTTCTTC.

In this sample, this clonotype turned up a few times. The genes are TRBV5-1 and TRBJ2-3, with 10 bases lining up with TRBD2. The ends lost 3 bases at V and 6 bases at J; junction bases unmatched: 4. The CDR3 loop spans 14 amino acids. Germline V gene sequence: CDR1 SGHRS, CDR2 YFSETQ. The CDR3 DNA reads as TGCGCCAGCAGCTCAGCGGGGGGGCCCGATACGCAGTATTTT. It is translated as CASSSAGGPDTQYF.

This clonotype has a handful of counts. This sequence joins TRBV5-1 and TRBJ2-1; the match to TRBD1 covers 8 bases. Trimming at V came to 5 bases and at J to 5 bases, leaving 9 bases not matched to a gene. Germline assignment: CDR1 SGHRS and CDR2 YFSETQ. There are 15 residues in the CDR3. The CDR3 sequence: CASSYPGQANNEQFF. CDR3 sequence (DNA): TGCGCCAGCAGTTATCCGGGACAGGCCAACAATGAGCAGTTCTTC.

The table lists this clonotype with a few counts. This rearrangement joins TRBV5-6 to TRBJ1-1; D gene ambiguous. The V gene lost 0 bases and the J gene lost 4 bases, with 19 bases spanning the gap. The CDR3 is 17 residues long. The V gene's germline CDR1 is SGHDT and CDR2 YYEEEE. The CDR3 DNA sequence: TGTGCCAGCAGCTTGGCAGTCGGCGGGCATAAGATCACTGAAGCTTTCTTT. It specifies CASSLAVGGHKITEAFF.

This clonotype was counted ten times or more. This chain joins TRBV5-1 and TRBJ2-2; D gene ambiguous. Germline CDR1 SGHRS, CDR2 YFSETQ. V was pared by 3 bases and J by 7 bases, with 13 bases between. The CDR3 consists of 14 residues. The CDR3 region is CASSSILKGGELFF. CDR3 bases: TGCGCCAGCAGCTCCATATTGAAGGGCGGGGAGCTGTTTTTT. The whole variable domain, filled in from reference TRBV5-1 and TRBJ2-2, reads KAGVTQTPRYLIKTRGQQVTLSCSPISGHRSVSWYQQTPGQGLQFLFEYFSETQRNKGNFPGRFSGRQFSNSRSEMNVSTLELGDSALYLCASSSILKGGELFFGEGSRLTVL.

This clonotype was seen more than once but under ten times. This chain uses TRBV5-1 with TRBJ1-1; D is unresolved. CDR3 length: 14 amino acids. CDR1 and CDR2 from the germline V gene are SGHRS and YFSETQ. The ends were cut back, 1 base at V and 6 bases at J, with 13 bases in the middle. Here the CDR3 DNA reads TGCGCCAGCAGCTTGTCCCCAGGTTACGCTGAAGCTTTCTTT. As protein: CASSLSPGYAEAFF.